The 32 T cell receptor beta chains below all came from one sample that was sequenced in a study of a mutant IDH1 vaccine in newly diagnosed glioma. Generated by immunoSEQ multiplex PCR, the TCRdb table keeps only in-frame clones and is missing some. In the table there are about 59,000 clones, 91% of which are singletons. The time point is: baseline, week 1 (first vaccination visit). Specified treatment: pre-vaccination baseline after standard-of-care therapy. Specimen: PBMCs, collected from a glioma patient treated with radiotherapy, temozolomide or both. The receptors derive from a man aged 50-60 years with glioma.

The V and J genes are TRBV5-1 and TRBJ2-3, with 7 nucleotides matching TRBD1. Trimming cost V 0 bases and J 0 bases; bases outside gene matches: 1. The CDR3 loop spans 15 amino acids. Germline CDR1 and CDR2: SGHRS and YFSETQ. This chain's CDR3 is CASSLEGQSTDTQYF. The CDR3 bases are TGCGCCAGCAGCTTGGAGGGACAGAGCACAGATACGCAGTATTTT.

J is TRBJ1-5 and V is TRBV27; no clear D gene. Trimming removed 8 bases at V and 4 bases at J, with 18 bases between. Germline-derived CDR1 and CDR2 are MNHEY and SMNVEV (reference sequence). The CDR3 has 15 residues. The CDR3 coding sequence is TGTGCCAGCTCTATGGCAGGAAGCGGTAATCAGCCCCAGCATTTT. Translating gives CASSMAGSGNQPQHF.

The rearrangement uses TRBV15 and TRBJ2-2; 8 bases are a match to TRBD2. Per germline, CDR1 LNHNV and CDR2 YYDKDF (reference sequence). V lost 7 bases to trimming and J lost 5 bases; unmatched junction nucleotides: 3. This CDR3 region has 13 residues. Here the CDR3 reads CATNQRGTGELFF. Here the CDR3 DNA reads TGTGCCACCAACCAGCGGGGGACCGGGGAGCTGTTTTTT.

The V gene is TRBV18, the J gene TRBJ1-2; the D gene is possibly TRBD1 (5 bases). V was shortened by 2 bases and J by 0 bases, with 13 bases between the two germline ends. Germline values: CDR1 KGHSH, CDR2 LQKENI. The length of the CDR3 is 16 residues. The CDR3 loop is CASSPVPGRANYGYTF. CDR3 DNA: TGTGCCAGCTCACCAGTCCCAGGGAGAGCTAACTATGGCTACACCTTC. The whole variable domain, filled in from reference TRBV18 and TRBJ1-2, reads NAGVMQNPRHLVRRRGQEARLRCSPMKGHSHVYWYRQLPEEGLKFMVYLQKENIIDESGMPKERFSAEFPKEGPSILRIQQVVRGDSAAYFCASSPVPGRANYGYTFGSGTRLTVV.

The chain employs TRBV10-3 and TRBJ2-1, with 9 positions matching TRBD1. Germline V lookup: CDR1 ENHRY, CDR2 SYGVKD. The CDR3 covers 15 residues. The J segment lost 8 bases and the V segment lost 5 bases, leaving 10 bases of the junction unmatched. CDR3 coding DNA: TGTGCCATCAGTACCGGGACAGGGTTTTTGGATGAGCAGTTCTTC. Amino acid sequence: CAISTGTGFLDEQFF.

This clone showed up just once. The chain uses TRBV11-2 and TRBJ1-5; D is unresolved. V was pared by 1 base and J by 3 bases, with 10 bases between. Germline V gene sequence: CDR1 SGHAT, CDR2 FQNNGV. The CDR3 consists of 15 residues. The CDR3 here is CASSLGVGDNQPQHF. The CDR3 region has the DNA TGTGCCAGCAGCTTAGGTGTGGGTGACAATCAGCCCCAGCATTTT. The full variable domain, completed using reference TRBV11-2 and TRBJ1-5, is EAGVAQSPRYKIIEKRQSVAFWCNPISGHATLYWYQQILGQGPKLLIQFQNNGVVDDSQLPKDRFSAERLKGVDSTLKIQPAKLEDSAVYLCASSLGVGDNQPQHFGDGTRLSIL.

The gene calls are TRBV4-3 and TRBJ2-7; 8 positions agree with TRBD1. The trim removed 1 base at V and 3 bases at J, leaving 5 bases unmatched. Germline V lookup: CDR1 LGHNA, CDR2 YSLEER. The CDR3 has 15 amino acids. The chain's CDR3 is CASSQGGQGGYEQYF. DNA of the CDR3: TGCGCCAGCAGCCAAGGAGGACAGGGTGGCTACGAGCAGTACTTC.

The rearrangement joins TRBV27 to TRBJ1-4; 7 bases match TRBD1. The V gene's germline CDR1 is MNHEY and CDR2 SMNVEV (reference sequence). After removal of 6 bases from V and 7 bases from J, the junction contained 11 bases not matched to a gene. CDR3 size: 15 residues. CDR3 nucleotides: TGTGCCAGCAGAAATACAGGGGAGACGGGTGAAAAACTGTTTTTT. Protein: CASRNTGETGEKLFF.

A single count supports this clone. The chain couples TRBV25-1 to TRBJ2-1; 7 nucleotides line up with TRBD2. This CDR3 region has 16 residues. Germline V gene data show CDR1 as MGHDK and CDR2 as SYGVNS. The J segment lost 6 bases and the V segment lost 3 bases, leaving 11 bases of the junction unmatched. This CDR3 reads CASSDPGGERSNEQFF. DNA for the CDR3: TGTGCCAGCAGTGACCCTGGGGGGGAAAGGAGCAATGAGCAGTTCTTC.

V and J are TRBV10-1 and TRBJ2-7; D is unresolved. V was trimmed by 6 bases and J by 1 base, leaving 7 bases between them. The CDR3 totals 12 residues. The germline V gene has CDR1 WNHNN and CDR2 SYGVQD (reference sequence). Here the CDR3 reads CASSPDSYEQYF. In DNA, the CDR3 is TGCGCCAGCAGCCCAGATTCCTACGAGCAGTACTTC.

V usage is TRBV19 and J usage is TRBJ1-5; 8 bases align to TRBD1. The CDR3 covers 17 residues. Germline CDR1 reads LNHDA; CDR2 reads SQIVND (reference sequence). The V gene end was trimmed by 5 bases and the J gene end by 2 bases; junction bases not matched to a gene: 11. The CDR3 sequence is CASSGRTGINRNQPQHF. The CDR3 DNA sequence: TGTGCCAGTAGTGGGAGGACAGGGATAAATCGCAATCAGCCCCAGCATTTT. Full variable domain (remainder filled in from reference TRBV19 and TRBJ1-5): DGGITQSPKYLFRKEGQNVTLSCEQNLNHDAMYWYRQDPGQGLRLIYYSQIVNDFQKGDIAEGYSVSREKKESFPLTVTSAQKNPTAFYLCASSGRTGINRNQPQHFGDGTRLSIL.

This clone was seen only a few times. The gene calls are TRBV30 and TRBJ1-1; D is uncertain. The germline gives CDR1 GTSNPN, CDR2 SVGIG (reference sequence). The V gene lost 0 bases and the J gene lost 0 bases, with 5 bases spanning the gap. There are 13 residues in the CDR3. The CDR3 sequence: CAWSVDVNTEAFF. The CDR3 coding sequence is TGTGCCTGGAGTGTAGACGTGAACACTGAAGCTTTCTTT.

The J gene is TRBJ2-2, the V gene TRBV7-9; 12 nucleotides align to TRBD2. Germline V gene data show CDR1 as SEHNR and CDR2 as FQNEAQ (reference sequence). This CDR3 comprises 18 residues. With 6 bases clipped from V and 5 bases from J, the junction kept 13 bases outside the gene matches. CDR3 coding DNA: TGTGCCAGCAGATTATATAAAGGACTAGCGGGGAGGACCGGGGAGCTGTTTTTT. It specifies CASRLYKGLAGRTGELFF.

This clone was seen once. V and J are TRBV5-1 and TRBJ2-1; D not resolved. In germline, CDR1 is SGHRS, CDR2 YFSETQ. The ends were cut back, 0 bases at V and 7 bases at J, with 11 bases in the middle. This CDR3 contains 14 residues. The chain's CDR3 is CASSLALGINEQFF. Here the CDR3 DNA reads TGCGCCAGCAGCTTGGCGCTAGGCATAAATGAGCAGTTCTTC.

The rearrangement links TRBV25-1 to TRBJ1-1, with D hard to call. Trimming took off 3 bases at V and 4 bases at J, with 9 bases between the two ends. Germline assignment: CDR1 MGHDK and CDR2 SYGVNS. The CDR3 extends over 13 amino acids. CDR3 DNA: TGTGCCAGCAGTGACTGGGGAATCACTGAAGCTTTCTTT. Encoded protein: CASSDWGITEAFF.

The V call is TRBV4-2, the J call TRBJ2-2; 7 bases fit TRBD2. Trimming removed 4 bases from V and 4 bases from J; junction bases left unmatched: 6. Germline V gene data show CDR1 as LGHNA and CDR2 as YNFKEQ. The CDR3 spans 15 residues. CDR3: CASSRRETLTGELFF. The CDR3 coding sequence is TGTGCCAGCAGCCGGCGGGAGACCCTCACCGGGGAGCTGTTTTTT.

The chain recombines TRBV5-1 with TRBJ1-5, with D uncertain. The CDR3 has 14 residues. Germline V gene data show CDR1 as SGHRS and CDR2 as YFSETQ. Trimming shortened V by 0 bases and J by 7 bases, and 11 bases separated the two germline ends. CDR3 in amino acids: CASSLEFGSQPQHF. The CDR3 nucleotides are TGCGCCAGCAGCTTGGAATTCGGCAGCCAGCCCCAGCATTTT.

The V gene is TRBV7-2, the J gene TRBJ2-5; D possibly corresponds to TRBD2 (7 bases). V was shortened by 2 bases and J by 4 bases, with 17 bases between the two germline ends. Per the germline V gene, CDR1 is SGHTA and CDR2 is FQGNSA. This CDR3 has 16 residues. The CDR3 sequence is CASSLIYQGRGETQYF. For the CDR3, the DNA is TGTGCCAGCAGCTTAATTTATCAGGGGAGGGGAGAGACCCAGTACTTC.

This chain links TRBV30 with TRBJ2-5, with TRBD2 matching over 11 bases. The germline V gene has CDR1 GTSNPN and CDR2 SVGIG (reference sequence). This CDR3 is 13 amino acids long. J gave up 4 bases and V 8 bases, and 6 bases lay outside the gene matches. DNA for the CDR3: TGTGCCAGGGCTAGCGGGGGGCCAGAGACCCAGTACTTC. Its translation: CARASGGPETQYF.

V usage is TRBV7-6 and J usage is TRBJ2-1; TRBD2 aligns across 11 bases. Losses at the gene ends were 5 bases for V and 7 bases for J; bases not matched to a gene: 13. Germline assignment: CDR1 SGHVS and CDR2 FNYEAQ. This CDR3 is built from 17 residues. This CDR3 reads CASSLRSGGARGNEQFF. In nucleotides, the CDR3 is TGTGCCAGCAGCCTGCGTAGCGGGGGGGCACGGGGGAATGAGCAGTTCTTC.

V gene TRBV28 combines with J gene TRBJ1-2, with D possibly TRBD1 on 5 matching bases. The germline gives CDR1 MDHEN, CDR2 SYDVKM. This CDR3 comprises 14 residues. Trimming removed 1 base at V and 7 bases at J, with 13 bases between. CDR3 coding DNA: TGTGCCAGCAGTTTATCCGGAGGGGTGGCTGGCTACACCTTC. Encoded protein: CASSLSGGVAGYTF.

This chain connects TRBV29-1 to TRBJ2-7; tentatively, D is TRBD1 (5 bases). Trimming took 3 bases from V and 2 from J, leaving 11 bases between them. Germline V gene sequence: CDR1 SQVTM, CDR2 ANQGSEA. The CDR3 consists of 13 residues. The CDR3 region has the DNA TGCAGCGTTGAGGGGCAGACTGCCTACGAGCAGTACTTC. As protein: CSVEGQTAYEQYF.

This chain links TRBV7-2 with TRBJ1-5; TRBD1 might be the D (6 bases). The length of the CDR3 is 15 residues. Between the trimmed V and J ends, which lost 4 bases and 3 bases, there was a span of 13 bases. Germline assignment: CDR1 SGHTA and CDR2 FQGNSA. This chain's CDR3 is CASSSSSGANQPQHF. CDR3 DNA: TGTGCCAGCAGCTCTTCCTCAGGGGCCAATCAGCCCCAGCATTTT.

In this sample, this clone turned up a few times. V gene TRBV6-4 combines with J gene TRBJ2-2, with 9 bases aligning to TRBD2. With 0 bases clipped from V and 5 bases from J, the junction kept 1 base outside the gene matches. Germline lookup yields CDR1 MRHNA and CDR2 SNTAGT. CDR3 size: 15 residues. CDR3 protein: CASSDSSGSTGELFF. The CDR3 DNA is TGTGCCAGCAGTGACTCTAGCGGGAGTACCGGGGAGCTGTTTTTT.

The CDR3 sequence is CASSLYNSPAGNTIYF. CDR3 nucleotides: TGTGCCAGCAGCTTATATAACTCCCCCGCAGGAAACACCATATATTTT. The J gene is TRBJ1-3, the V gene TRBV7-2; D is uncertain. The germline CDR1 and CDR2 sequences are SGHTA and FQGNSA. The germline V and J ends were trimmed by 2 bases and 4 bases, with 15 bases remaining between them. The CDR3 consists of 16 residues.

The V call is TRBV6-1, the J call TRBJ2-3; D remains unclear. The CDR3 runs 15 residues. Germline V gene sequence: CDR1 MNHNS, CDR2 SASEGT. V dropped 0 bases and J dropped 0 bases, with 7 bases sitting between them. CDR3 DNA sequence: TGTGCCAGCAGTGAAGCAGTGGGGAGCACAGATACGCAGTATTTT. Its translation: CASSEAVGSTDTQYF.

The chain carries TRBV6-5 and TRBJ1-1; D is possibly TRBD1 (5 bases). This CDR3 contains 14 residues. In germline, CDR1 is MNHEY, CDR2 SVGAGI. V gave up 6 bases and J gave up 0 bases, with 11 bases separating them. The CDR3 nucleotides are TGTGCCAGCAGCCGACAGATTTTGAACACTGAAGCTTTCTTT. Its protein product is CASSRQILNTEAFF.

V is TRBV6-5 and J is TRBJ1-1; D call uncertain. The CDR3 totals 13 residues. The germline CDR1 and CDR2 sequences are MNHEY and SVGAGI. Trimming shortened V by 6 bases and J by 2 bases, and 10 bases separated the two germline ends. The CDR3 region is CASRELTNTEAFF. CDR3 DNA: TGTGCCAGCAGGGAACTTACAAACACTGAAGCTTTCTTT.

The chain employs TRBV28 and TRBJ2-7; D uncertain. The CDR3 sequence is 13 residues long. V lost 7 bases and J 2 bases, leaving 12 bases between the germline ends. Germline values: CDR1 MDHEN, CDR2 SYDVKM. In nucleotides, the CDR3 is TGTGCCAGCAAGAGCTCACATACCTACGAGCAGTACTTC. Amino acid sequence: CASKSSHTYEQYF.

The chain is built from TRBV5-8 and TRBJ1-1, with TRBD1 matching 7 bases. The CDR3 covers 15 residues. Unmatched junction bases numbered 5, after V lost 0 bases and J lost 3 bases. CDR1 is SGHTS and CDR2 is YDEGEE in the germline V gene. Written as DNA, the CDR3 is TGTGCCAGCAGCTTGGCCCCGGGACAGTACACTGAAGCTTTCTTT. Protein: CASSLAPGQYTEAFF.

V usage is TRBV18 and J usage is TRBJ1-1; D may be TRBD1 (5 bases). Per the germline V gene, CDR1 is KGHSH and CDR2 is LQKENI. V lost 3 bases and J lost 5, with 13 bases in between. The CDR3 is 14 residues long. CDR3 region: CASSPGGRETEAFF. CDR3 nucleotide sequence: TGTGCCAGCTCACCGGGGGGACGGGAAACTGAAGCTTTCTTT.

The CDR3 DNA sequence: TGCGCCAGCAGCTTACTAGGTTCCTACAATGAGCAGTTCTTC. Its protein product is CASSLLGSYNEQFF. The chain carries TRBV5-1 and TRBJ2-1, with D possibly being TRBD2 (5 bases). CDR1 is SGHRS and CDR2 is YFSETQ in the germline V gene. V was cut by 2 bases and J by 1 base, with 7 bases left in between. The CDR3 extends over 14 amino acids.